This record looks at one TCR beta chain sequence and its context. Its cognate antigen is unknown. Method: immunoSEQ multiplex PCR; TCRdb's copy keeps in-frame clones and lacks some. This table holds 15,000 to 20,000 clones, approximately 80% found once. This sample stems from a study of CD4 T cells in relation to SARS-CoV-2 and coronaviruses. The unexposed donors gave CD4+ T cells in about 2010-2019, prior to COVID-19. After roughly 9 days of culture, CD4+ T cells were isolated. The CDR3 runs 14 residues. In germline, CDR1 is SEHNR, CDR2 FQNEAQ (reference sequence). V lost 5 bases and J lost 6, with 14 bases in between.

This receptor was identified in a human donor in good health. Sequencing was performed on CD4+ T cells from PBMCs, cultured in vitro. This chain links TRBV7-9 with TRBJ1-3; D perhaps matches TRBD1 (5 bases). CDR3: CASSTMTVPNTIYF. The CDR3 nucleotides are TGTGCCAGCAGCACCATGACAGTTCCAAACACCATATATTTT.